This T cell receptor beta chain was identified in a study of blood T cell repertoires in COVID-19. Study context: Sites across the United States, Italy and Spain contributed samples from acute and convalescent COVID-19. T cells, B-cell-depleted T cells, or PBMCs supplied cDNA or gDNA.

How the authors handled the data: Amplifying reference gene primers gave estimates of nucleated cell counts. Data came from immunoSEQ multiplex PCR; TCRdb stores just in-frame clones and leaves some out. That table gives V, J and clone size, and the DNA gave D and trimming. This sample carries 210,000 or so clones, around 85% of them seen once, and the ten largest clones take 4% to 5.5%. The CDR3 length is 15 residues. Germline CDR1 SGHTA, CDR2 FQGNSA. With 3 bases removed from V and 7 bases from J, the gap between germline ends came to 16 bases. This clone turned up a few times. The chain has TRBV7-2 and TRBJ1-5; D is perhaps TRBD1 (5 bases). Material for sequencing was peripheral blood. The receptor was derived from a human donor in a cohort sampled during active COVID-19. CDR3 coding DNA: TGTGCCAGCAGCTTGGTTTGGGGGAGCGGGCAGCCCCAGCATTTT. It yields the protein CASSLVWGSGQPQHF.